This TCR beta chain is from a study of shared clonotypes between healthy human individuals. As for the study in general: Donors had three CD4 naive, three CD4 memory, two CD8 naive and one CD8 memory plate apiece.

Germline trimming cut 6 bases from V and 7 bases from J; bases unmatched to any gene: 13. The germline V gene has CDR1 MNHNY and CDR2 SVGAGI (reference sequence). CDR3 length equals 16 residues. Assay execution took place at the deep level. TCRdb keeps only in-frame clones here, not all; method: immunoSEQ multiplex PCR. The repertoire holds 950,000 to 1,100,000 clones, with 65% to 75% as singletons. The sample comprised memory CD4+ T cells sorted from blood. Subset reported: CD45RA-negative fraction. This sequence joins TRBV6-6 and TRBJ2-2; 8 bases align to TRBD1. This receptor was identified in a man aged 18 to 35 in good health. CDR3 protein: CASSLTTTGAGGELFF. The CDR3 DNA sequence: TGTGCCAGCAGCCTCACCACGACAGGGGCGGGCGGGGAGCTGTTTTTT.